This T cell receptor (beta chain) was observed in a study of T-cell reconstitution after alpha-beta-depleted transplantation in children. Library preparation (for TCRbeta) was performed with unique molecular identifiers. TCRdb called the PCR reads again in MiXCR, with one record for every CDR3 protein. The data hold about 590,000 distinct CDR3 sequences, with about an eighth observed a single time. About this clonotype: Its antigen is unidentified.

General study points: Some patients showed high day-60 TCRbeta diversity, which derived from surviving recipient T cells and thymic progenitors. There were reportedly several hundred expanded graft clones from which alpha-beta T cells came about two months after transplant.

J was trimmed by 2 bases and V by 3 bases; bases with no gene match: 9. The CDR3 is made up of 17 amino acids. CDR1 is MGHRA and CDR2 is YSYEKL in the germline V gene. V gene TRBV4-1 combines with J gene TRBJ2-1; 8 nucleotides line up with TRBD1. This sequence originates from a male patient younger than 18 who had a stem cell transplant for acute myeloid leukemia, so the T cells may come from the graft donor. Sequenced here: PBMCs, mostly from graft donor cells, sampled 360 days after TCRalphabeta/CD19-depleted stem cell transplant. CDR3 DNA: TGCGCCAGCAGCCAGCCCTCCGGACAGGGTACCTACAATGAGCAGTTCTTC. This encodes CASSQPSGQGTYNEQFF.